A selection of T cell receptor beta chains follows, all from one sample in a study of vaccination effects on CD4 cells after COVID-19. These receptors' antigens are unknown. Clones were sequenced by immunoSEQ multiplex PCR, and TCRdb holds only the in-frame ones, with some missing. Of 35,000 to 50,000 clones in the sample, roughly 79% are singletons; the top ten hold approximately 10%. The sample was CD4+ T cells from PBMCs cultured with SARS-CoV-2 spike peptides, taken before COVID-19 vaccination. The source is a human donor who received a COVID-19 vaccine. CDR3s include the opening cysteine and the closing phenylalanine or tryptophan. The D gene is left open where the match is weak. Some rows have no size entry. The others give once, few or many, or a class for an expanded clone.

CDR3aa: CATSQGGSGNTIYF
CDR3nt: TGTGCCACGTCTCAGGGGGGCTCTGGAAACACCATATATTTT
d_gene: TRBD1
j_gene: TRBJ1-3
v_gene: TRBV19
len: 14
abundance: -

CDR3aa: CASSLGTGLREAFF
CDR3nt: TGCGCCAGCAGCTTAGGGACAGGGCTCCGTGAAGCTTTCTTT
d_gene: TRBD1
j_gene: TRBJ1-1
v_gene: TRBV5-1
len: 14
abundance: -

CDR3aa: CASSWYRGGWWTQYF
CDR3nt: TGTGCCAGCAGCTGGTACCGCGGGGGCTGGTGGACCCAGTACTTC
d_gene: -
j_gene: TRBJ2-5
v_gene: TRBV7-2
len: 15
abundance: -

CDR3aa: CASSLNRDQPQHF
CDR3nt: TGTGCCAGCAGCTTAAACAGGGATCAGCCCCAGCATTTT
d_gene: -
j_gene: TRBJ1-5
v_gene: TRBV7-2
len: 13
abundance: few

CDR3aa: CASSKDGRVAAYNEQFF
CDR3nt: TGTGCCAGTAGTAAGGATGGGAGGGTGGCAGCGTACAATGAGCAGTTCTTC
d_gene: TRBD2
j_gene: TRBJ2-1
v_gene: TRBV19
len: 17
abundance: -

CDR3aa: CASSLTIGSQTQYF
CDR3nt: TGTGCCAGCAGCTTAACGATCGGCTCGCAGACCCAGTACTTC
d_gene: -
j_gene: TRBJ2-5
v_gene: TRBV7-8
len: 14
abundance: -

CDR3aa: CASSILYQPQHF
CDR3nt: TGTGCCAGTAGTATTCTGTATCAGCCCCAGCATTTT
d_gene: -
j_gene: TRBJ1-5
v_gene: TRBV19
len: 12
abundance: -

CDR3aa: CASSYQGDTEAFF
CDR3nt: TGTGCCAGCAGCTATCAGGGGGACACTGAAGCTTTCTTT
d_gene: TRBD1
j_gene: TRBJ1-1
v_gene: TRBV7-8
len: 13
abundance: few

CDR3aa: CASSVIPSGANVLTF
CDR3nt: TGTGCCAGCAGTGTGATCCCCTCTGGGGCCAACGTCCTGACTTTC
d_gene: -
j_gene: TRBJ2-6
v_gene: TRBV2
len: 15
abundance: -

CDR3aa: CASNPLRVYQETQYF
CDR3nt: TGTGCCAGCAACCCCCTTAGAGTATACCAAGAGACCCAGTACTTC
d_gene: -
j_gene: TRBJ2-5
v_gene: TRBV5-8
len: 15
abundance: -

CDR3aa: CASRDAGGTEAFF
CDR3nt: TGCGCCAGCAGGGATGCCGGGGGCACTGAAGCTTTCTTT
d_gene: -
j_gene: TRBJ1-1
v_gene: TRBV5-1
len: 13
abundance: few

CDR3aa: CASRRGNTEAFF
CDR3nt: TGTGCCAGTAGGAGGGGGAACACTGAAGCTTTCTTT
d_gene: -
j_gene: TRBJ1-1
v_gene: TRBV19
len: 12
abundance: -

CDR3aa: CASMRWTANTEAFF
CDR3nt: TGTGCCAGTATGAGATGGACAGCGAACACTGAAGCTTTCTTT
d_gene: -
j_gene: TRBJ1-1
v_gene: TRBV27
len: 14
abundance: -

CDR3aa: CASSLESTYNYGYTF
CDR3nt: TGCGCCAGCAGCTTGGAATCCACATACAACTATGGCTACACCTTC
d_gene: -
j_gene: TRBJ1-2
v_gene: TRBV5-1
len: 15
abundance: few

CDR3aa: CASSAAGGNTIYF
CDR3nt: TGTGCCAGCAGTGCGGCAGGGGGAAACACCATATATTTT
d_gene: -
j_gene: TRBJ1-3
v_gene: TRBV2
len: 13
abundance: -

CDR3aa: CASSASAGGRDNEQFF
CDR3nt: TGTGCCAGCAGCGCGTCCGCGGGGGGACGAGACAATGAGCAGTTCTTC
d_gene: TRBD2
j_gene: TRBJ2-1
v_gene: TRBV5-4
len: 16
abundance: -